Shown below are 26 T cell receptor beta chains from a single sample sequenced in a study of cytomegalovirus exposure and HLA in healthy donors. This PCR relied on a set of 60 Vbeta primers and 13 Jbeta primers. Sequenced by immunoSEQ multiplex PCR; TCRdb stores in-frame clones only, minus some. This table has 75,000 to 100,000 clones, approximately 80% appearing once. Input material: PBMCs. These TCRs come from a man in his sixties in good health and CMV-seropositive.

This clone turned up a few times. V usage is TRBV4-3 and J usage is TRBJ1-1, with unresolved D. This CDR3 has 11 residues. Germline V lookup: CDR1 LGHNA, CDR2 YSLEER. Trimming shortened V by 1 base and J by 7 bases, and 4 bases separated the two germline ends. For the CDR3, the DNA is TGCGCCAGCAGCCAAGCTAATGAAGCTTTCTTT. As protein: CASSQANEAFF.

The rearrangement uses TRBV9 and TRBJ2-2; 9 bases fit TRBD1. The CDR3 contains 16 residues. The germline V gene encodes CDR1 SGDLS and CDR2 YYNGEE. V was pared by 2 bases and J by 0 bases, with 2 bases of the junction left unmatched. The CDR3 DNA reads TGTGCCAGCAGCGTGCGGACAGGGGCGAACACCGGGGAGCTGTTTTTT. Residues: CASSVRTGANTGELFF. Drawing the rest from reference TRBV9 and TRBJ2-2, the complete variable domain is DSGVTQTPKHLITATGQRVTLRCSPRSGDLSVYWYQQSLDQGLQFLIQYYNGEERAKGNILERFSAQQFPDLHSELNLSSLELGDSALYFCASSVRTGANTGELFFGEGSRLTVL.

The genes are TRBV5-4 and TRBJ1-2, with D possibly matching TRBD1 (5 bases). CDR1 is SGHNT, CDR2 YYREEE, per germline (reference sequence). V lost 0 bases to trimming and J lost 3 bases, with 9 bases between them. This CDR3 is 14 amino acids long. CDR3 DNA sequence: TGTGCCAGCAGCTTGGAACAGGCCCACTATGGCTACACCTTC. Translated: CASSLEQAHYGYTF.

A remark on this clone: A read error is likely, as this CDR3 ends without the conserved phenylalanine or tryptophan. The V call is TRBV19, the J call TRBJ1-1; a weak D match, TRBD1 (6 bases). Germline lookup yields CDR1 LNHDA and CDR2 SQIVND (reference sequence). V was pared by 0 bases and J by 6 bases, with 35 bases between. The CDR3 contains 22 residues. The CDR3 DNA reads as TGTGCCAGTAGTATAGATTGGCACGAAAGGGGGTGGGAGGGTGTGTATGGGCCTGAAGCTTTCTCT. It yields the protein CASSIDWHERGWEGVYGPEAFS.

The chain is built from TRBV2 and TRBJ2-5, with 14 bases lining up with TRBD2. CDR1 is SNHLY, CDR2 FYNNEI, per germline. The V segment lost 4 bases and the J segment 2 bases; nucleotides outside the gene matches: 6. The CDR3 is made up of 17 amino acids. DNA of the CDR3: TGTGCCAGCAGTGGTGGACTAGCGGGGGGTATACAAGAGACCCAGTACTTC. This codes for CASSGGLAGGIQETQYF.

V gene TRBV27 combines with J gene TRBJ2-1; D call uncertain. The CDR3 extends over 16 amino acids. Per the germline V gene, CDR1 is MNHEY and CDR2 is SMNVEV (reference sequence). Between the trimmed V and J ends, which lost 3 bases and 0 bases, there was a span of 12 bases. The CDR3 reads CASSFLTLSSYNEQFF. CDR3 coding DNA: TGTGCCAGCAGTTTCCTGACTCTCAGCTCCTACAATGAGCAGTTCTTC.

This clone was seen only once. The rearrangement links TRBV4-1 to TRBJ1-1; D ambiguous. V lost 1 base to trimming and J lost 0 bases, with 9 bases between them. This CDR3 is built from 15 residues. Germline CDR1 and CDR2: MGHRA and YSYEKL. CDR3 DNA: TGCGCCAGCAGCCAAGGACATCCCCTGAACACTGAAGCTTTCTTT. Translated, it gives CASSQGHPLNTEAFF.

The chain is built from TRBV28 and TRBJ1-5; 7 bases agree with TRBD1. The CDR3 extends over 20 amino acids. CDR1 MDHEN and CDR2 SYDVKM come from the germline V gene. Trimming removed 6 bases from V and 2 bases from J; junction bases left unmatched: 22. The CDR3 is CASSPTVTGKPFRGNQPQHF. DNA for the CDR3: TGTGCCAGCAGCCCGACCGTGACAGGGAAACCCTTCCGAGGCAATCAGCCCCAGCATTTT.

CDR3 region: CASSTGTVNYGYTF. In DNA, the CDR3 is TGTGCCAGCAGTACTGGGACAGTTAACTATGGCTACACCTTC. The rearrangement links TRBV6-6 to TRBJ1-2, with 7 nucleotides matching TRBD1. Trimming removed 5 bases from V and 1 base from J; junction bases left unmatched: 4. Germline loops: CDR1 MNHNY, CDR2 SVGAGI (reference sequence). CDR3 length: 14 amino acids.

This clone appeared once. The rearrangement joins TRBV4-1 to TRBJ1-1; 7 nucleotides agree with TRBD1. Trimming cost V 3 bases and J 2 bases; bases outside gene matches: 6. The CDR3 is made up of 15 amino acids. CDR1 and CDR2 from the germline V gene are MGHRA and YSYEKL. The CDR3 here is CASSHAGTANTEAFF. The CDR3 DNA reads as TGCGCCAGCAGCCACGCCGGGACAGCCAACACTGAAGCTTTCTTT.

Notes on this clone: A far larger clone is off by one base, so a read error is likely. Other nucleotide sequences from this sample produce the same CDR3. The chain links TRBV7-9 to TRBJ1-5, with D unclear. The CDR3 runs to 13 residues. V was shortened by 3 bases and J by 8 bases, with 11 bases between the two germline ends. The germline CDR1 and CDR2 sequences are SEHNR and FQNEAQ (reference sequence). The CDR3 loop is CASSLEGDKPQHF. The CDR3 nucleotides read TGTGCCAGCAGCTTGGAGGGAGACAAGCCCCAGCATTTT.

Of note for this clone: A junction boundary mismatches the germline segment, possibly from a read error. The CDR3 nucleotides are TGTGCCAGCAGTTCCACGATCGGGAAGCTGTTTTTT. Translating it yields CASSSTIGKLFF. This chain uses TRBV6-5 with TRBJ2-2; tentatively, D is TRBD2 (5 bases). The CDR3 has 12 amino acids. Per germline, CDR1 MNHEY and CDR2 SVGAGI.

This clone was counted a single time. The J gene is TRBJ2-7, the V gene TRBV5-1, with no clear D. Deletions cut 4 bases from V and 5 bases from J, with 16 bases between. Germline CDR1 SGHRS, CDR2 YFSETQ. The length of the CDR3 is 14 residues. This chain's CDR3 is CASSLQWQTHEQYF. The CDR3 DNA follows: TGCGCCAGCAGCCTACAGTGGCAGACCCACGAGCAGTACTTC.

V usage is TRBV5-1 and J usage is TRBJ2-3, with 8 bases aligning to TRBD1. This CDR3 has 15 amino acids. Trimming took 3 bases from V and 1 from J; bases not matched to a gene: 4. Germline loops: CDR1 SGHRS, CDR2 YFSETQ. CDR3 nucleotide sequence: TGCGCCAGCAGCTCCCAGACAGGGGGCACAGATACGCAGTATTTT. This codes for CASSSQTGGTDTQYF.

This clone was detected only a few times. The gene calls are TRBV5-1 and TRBJ1-1, with D possibly being TRBD1 (6 bases). V was pared by 5 bases and J by 1 base, with 15 bases between. Germline V gives CDR1 SGHRS, CDR2 YFSETQ. This CDR3 is 15 amino acids long. CDR3 bases: TGCGCCAGCAGGTTAGGGCTGGGACAGAACACTGAAGCTTTCTTT. Translating it yields CASRLGLGQNTEAFF.

This clone was detected only once. The chain combines TRBV27 with TRBJ2-7; D not certain. The ends were cut back, 10 bases at V and 3 bases at J, with 16 bases in the middle. The length of the CDR3 is 13 residues. Germline V gene data show CDR1 as MNHEY and CDR2 as SMNVEV (reference sequence). The CDR3: CATSTKYGYEQYF. CDR3 nucleotides: TGTGCCACCTCGACAAAGTACGGCTACGAGCAGTACTTC.

The rearrangement joins TRBV6-1 to TRBJ2-7; D might be TRBD1 (5 bases). This CDR3 contains 15 residues. Germline V gene sequence: CDR1 MNHNS, CDR2 SASEGT. Trimming took off 5 bases at V and 0 bases at J, with 14 bases between the two ends. The CDR3 region has the DNA TGTGCCAGCAGTTTACGAAATCAGGGCTCCTACGAGCAGTACTTC. This translates into CASSLRNQGSYEQYF.

The V and J genes are TRBV6-5 and TRBJ2-7; TRBD1 agrees at 8 bases. With V trimmed by 2 bases and J by 0 bases, 3 bases remained unmatched. The CDR3 runs to 15 residues. Germline CDR1 MNHEY, CDR2 SVGAGI. CDR3: CASSYRGTGSYEQYF. The CDR3 DNA is TGTGCCAGCAGTTACAGGGGGACAGGCTCCTACGAGCAGTACTTC.

CDR3 residues: CASSVDPKGSGYGYTF. As DNA, the CDR3 is TGTGCCAGCAGCGTAGATCCGAAGGGGTCCGGCTATGGCTACACCTTC. This chain uses TRBV9 with TRBJ1-2; tentatively, D is TRBD1 (5 bases). Trimming left V 0 bases short and J 4 bases short, with 16 bases between. The CDR3 runs to 16 residues. Germline values: CDR1 SGDLS, CDR2 YYNGEE.

The rearrangement uses TRBV5-1 and TRBJ2-3, with 11 bases matching TRBD2. Losses at the gene ends were 0 bases for V and 4 bases for J; bases not matched to a gene: 4. Per the germline V gene, CDR1 is SGHRS and CDR2 is YFSETQ. The CDR3 covers 16 residues. CDR3 DNA sequence: TGCGCCAGCAGCTTGGAGCTAGCGGGGGGCCCAGATACGCAGTATTTT. This codes for CASSLELAGGPDTQYF. Full variable domain (rest looked up from reference TRBV5-1 and TRBJ2-3): KAGVTQTPRYLIKTRGQQVTLSCSPISGHRSVSWYQQTPGQGLQFLFEYFSETQRNKGNFPGRFSGRQFSNSRSEMNVSTLELGDSALYLCASSLELAGGPDTQYFGPGTRLTVL.

V gene TRBV5-4 combines with J gene TRBJ1-1, with TRBD1 matching 7 bases. Trimming removed 0 bases from V and 10 bases from J; junction bases left unmatched: 9. The CDR3 spans 14 residues. Germline CDR1 reads SGHNT; CDR2 reads YYREEE (reference sequence). CDR3 bases: TGTGCCAGCAGCTTGGGACAGGGTCGCGTCGTAGCTTTCTTT. Amino acids: CASSLGQGRVVAFF.

V usage is TRBV11-3 and J usage is TRBJ1-1; D gene ambiguous. The CDR3 is made up of 13 amino acids. Looked up from germline, CDR1 is SGHNT and CDR2 is YENEEA. Between the trimmed V and J ends, which lost 2 bases and 1 base, there was a span of 5 bases. CDR3 in DNA: TGTGCCAGCAGCTTATACAAGAACACTGAAGCTTTCTTT. Encoded protein: CASSLYKNTEAFF.

V usage is TRBV4-3 and J usage is TRBJ1-5; possible D gene TRBD1, 6 bases. Between the trimmed V and J ends, which lost 4 bases and 6 bases, there was a span of 16 bases. The CDR3 has 15 residues. In germline, CDR1 is LGHNA, CDR2 YSLEER. CDR3 DNA sequence: TGCGCCAGCAGCCGTGACAGGTCGTTAACTCAGCCCCAGCATTTT. As protein: CASSRDRSLTQPQHF.

The chain recombines TRBV7-2 with TRBJ1-1, with 7 bases identical to TRBD1. This CDR3 spans 15 amino acids. Germline values: CDR1 SGHTA, CDR2 FQGNSA. The trim removed 3 bases at V and 2 bases at J, leaving 6 bases unmatched. CDR3 in amino acids: CASSLLNRGNTEAFF. The CDR3, as DNA: TGTGCCAGCAGCTTGCTTAACAGGGGTAACACTGAAGCTTTCTTT.

The chain couples TRBV2 to TRBJ2-1; TRBD1 might be the D (5 bases). Germline V gene sequence: CDR1 SNHLY, CDR2 FYNNEI. This CDR3 is built from 16 residues. The V end was cut by 3 bases, the J end by 7 bases, with 19 bases between. The CDR3 coding sequence is TGTGCCAGCAGTGAGTCCAGGGCGACCTATGCTAATGAGCAGTTCTTC. Its translation: CASSESRATYANEQFF.

DNA of the CDR3: TGTGCCAGCAGCCAACCGGACAGGGTCGAAAAACTGTTTTTT. It specifies CASSQPDRVEKLFF. The genes are TRBV16 and TRBJ1-4, with TRBD1 matching over 8 bases. CDR1 and CDR2 (germline): KGHSY, FQNENV. Unmatched junction bases numbered 4, after V lost 2 bases and J lost 8 bases. This CDR3 is built from 14 residues.